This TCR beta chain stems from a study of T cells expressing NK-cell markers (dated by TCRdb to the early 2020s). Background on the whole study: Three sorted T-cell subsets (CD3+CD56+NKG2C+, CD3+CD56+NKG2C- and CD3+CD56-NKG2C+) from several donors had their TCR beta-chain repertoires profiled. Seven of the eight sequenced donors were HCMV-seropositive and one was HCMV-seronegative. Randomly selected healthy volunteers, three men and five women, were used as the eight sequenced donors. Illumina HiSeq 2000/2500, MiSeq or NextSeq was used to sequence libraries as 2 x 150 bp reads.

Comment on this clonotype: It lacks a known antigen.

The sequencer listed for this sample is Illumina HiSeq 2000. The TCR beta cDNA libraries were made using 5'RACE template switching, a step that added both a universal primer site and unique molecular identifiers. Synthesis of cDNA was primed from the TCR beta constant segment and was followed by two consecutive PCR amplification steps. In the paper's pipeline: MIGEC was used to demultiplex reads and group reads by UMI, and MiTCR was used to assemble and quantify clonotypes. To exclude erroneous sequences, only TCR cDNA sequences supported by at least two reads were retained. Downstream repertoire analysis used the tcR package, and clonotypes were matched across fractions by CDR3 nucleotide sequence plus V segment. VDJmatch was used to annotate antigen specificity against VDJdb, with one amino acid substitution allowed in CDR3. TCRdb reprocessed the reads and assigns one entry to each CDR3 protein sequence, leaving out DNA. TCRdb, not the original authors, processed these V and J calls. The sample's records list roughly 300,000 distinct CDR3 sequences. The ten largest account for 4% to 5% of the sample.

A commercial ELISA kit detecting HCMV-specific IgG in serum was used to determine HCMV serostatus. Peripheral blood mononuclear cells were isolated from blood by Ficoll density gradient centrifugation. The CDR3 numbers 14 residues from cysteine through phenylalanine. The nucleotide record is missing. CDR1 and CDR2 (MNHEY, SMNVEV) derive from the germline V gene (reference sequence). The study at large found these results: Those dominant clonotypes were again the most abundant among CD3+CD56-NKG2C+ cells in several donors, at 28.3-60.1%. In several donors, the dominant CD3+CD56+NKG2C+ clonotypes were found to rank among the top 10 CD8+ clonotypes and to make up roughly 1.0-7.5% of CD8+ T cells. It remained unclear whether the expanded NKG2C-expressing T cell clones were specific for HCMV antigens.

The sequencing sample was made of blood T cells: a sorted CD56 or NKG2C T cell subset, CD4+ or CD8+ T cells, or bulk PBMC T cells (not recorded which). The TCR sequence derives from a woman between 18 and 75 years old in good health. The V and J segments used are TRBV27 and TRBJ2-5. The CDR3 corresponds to CASSFGHTKETQYF.